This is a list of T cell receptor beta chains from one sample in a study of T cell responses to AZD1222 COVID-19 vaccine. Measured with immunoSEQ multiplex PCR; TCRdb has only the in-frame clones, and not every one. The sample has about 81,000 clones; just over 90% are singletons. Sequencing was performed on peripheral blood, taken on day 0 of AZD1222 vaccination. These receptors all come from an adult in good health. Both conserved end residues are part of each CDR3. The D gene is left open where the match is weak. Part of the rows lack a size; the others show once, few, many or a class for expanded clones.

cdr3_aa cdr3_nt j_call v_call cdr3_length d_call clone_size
CASSIEAPGDTQYF TGTGCCAGTAGTATCGAAGCGCCAGGGGATACGCAGTATTTT TRBJ2-3 TRBV19 14 . .
CASSMALPVEKLFF TGTGCCAGTAGTATGGCCCTTCCCGTTGAAAAACTGTTTTTT TRBJ1-4 TRBV19 14 . once
CASRIGALGGYTF TGTGCCAGCAGGATAGGGGCCCTTGGAGGCTACACCTTC TRBJ1-2 TRBV6-5 13 . .
CASSSDVNTEAFF TGTGCCAGCAGCTCGGACGTGAACACTGAAGCTTTCTTT TRBJ1-1 TRBV7-8 13 . .
CATSRGDRGGTNEKLFF TGTGCCACCAGCAGAGGTGACAGGGGGGGTACTAATGAAAAACTGTTTTTT TRBJ1-4 TRBV15 17 TRBD1 .
CASSFGGSENSPLHF TGTGCCAGCAGCTTTGGCGGCTCGGAGAATTCACCCCTCCACTTT TRBJ1-6 TRBV5-4 15 . once
CASSSTTVGNTIYF TGTGCCAGCAGCTCAACCACAGTCGGAAACACCATATATTTT TRBJ1-3 TRBV5-6 14 . .
CASSLRQFSGNTIYF TGTGCCAGCAGTTTACGACAGTTCTCTGGAAACACCATATATTTT TRBJ1-3 TRBV28 15 . .
CASRTGTNYQPQHF TGTGCCAGCCGGACAGGGACCAATTATCAGCCCCAGCATTTT TRBJ1-5 TRBV28 14 TRBD1 .
CASSFSENTEAFF TGTGCCAGCAGTTTCAGTGAGAACACTGAAGCTTTCTTT TRBJ1-1 TRBV25-1 13 . .
CASSLQGQGIYGYTF TGTGCCAGCAGTTTACAGGGACAGGGAATCTATGGCTACACCTTC TRBJ1-2 TRBV28 15 TRBD1 .
CASPYEQYF TGTGCCAGCCCTTACGAGCAGTACTTC TRBJ2-7 TRBV19 9 . .
CATSDPTGGASGELFF TGTGCCACCAGTGACCCAACAGGGGGCGCGTCCGGGGAGCTGTTTTTT TRBJ2-2 TRBV24-1 16 TRBD1 once
CATGQRRGQFF TGTGCCACCGGGCAACGTCGGGGGCAGTTCTTC TRBJ2-1 TRBV15 11 . few
CASSLGLAVTYEQYF TGCGCCAGCAGCTTGGGTCTAGCGGTTACCTACGAGCAGTACTTC TRBJ2-7 TRBV5-1 15 TRBD2 .
CASSSAGYTDTQYF TGTGCCAGCTCTTCGGCGGGATACACAGATACGCAGTATTTT TRBJ2-3 TRBV7-9 14 . .
CASSPASGMHLSSDTQYF TGTGCCAGCAGCCCCGCTAGCGGAATGCACTTATCGTCAGATACGCAGTATTTT TRBJ2-3 TRBV3-1/TRBV3-2 18 TRBD2 .
CASSELGLAGGAEQFF TGTGCCAGCAGTGAACTTGGACTAGCGGGAGGGGCTGAGCAGTTCTTC TRBJ2-1 TRBV6-1 16 TRBD2 .
CASSLSPSGSRYEQYF TGTGCCAGCAGTTTATCTCCTAGCGGGAGCCGGTACGAGCAGTACTTC TRBJ2-7 TRBV27 16 TRBD2 .
CASSPKSSYTYRRREQYF TGTGCCAGCAGTCCCAAGTCCTCGTACACGTATAGACGGCGCGAGCAGTACTTC TRBJ2-7 TRBV27 18 . .
CASSPPNTDTQYF TGTGCCAGCAGCCCACCTAACACAGATACGCAGTATTTT TRBJ2-3 TRBV6-2/TRBV6-3 13 . .
CASRNGTGVYEQYF TGTGCCAGCAGAAACGGGACAGGGGTCTACGAGCAGTACTTC TRBJ2-7 TRBV2 14 TRBD1 .
CASSLYWGYEQYF TGTGCCAGCAGTTTATACTGGGGATACGAGCAGTACTTC TRBJ2-7 TRBV27 13 . .
CASSEQGSSGNTIYF TGTGCCAGCAGTGAACAGGGGTCTTCTGGAAACACCATATATTTT TRBJ1-3 TRBV6-1 15 . .
CASSLTDPFNYGYTF TGCGCCAGCAGCTTGACAGATCCCTTTAACTATGGCTACACCTTC TRBJ1-2 TRBV5-1 15 . .
CATSQRGSGSGGELFF TGTGCCACCAGTCAGAGAGGGTCAGGGAGCGGCGGGGAGCTGTTTTTT TRBJ2-2 TRBV24-1 16 . .
CASRLRGGRSADTQYF TGTGCCAGCAGGTTAAGGGGTGGTAGAAGTGCAGATACGCAGTATTTT TRBJ2-3 TRBV7-2 16 . .
CASSEGGLEAFF TGTGCCAGCAGTGAGGGGGGGCTTGAAGCTTTCTTT TRBJ1-1 TRBV2 12 . .
CAWSDRGLFNEQFF TGTGCCTGGAGTGACAGGGGACTTTTCAATGAGCAGTTCTTC TRBJ2-1 TRBV30 14 . .
CASSQGTWGYIETQYF TGTGCCAGTAGTCAAGGGACTTGGGGTTATATCGAGACCCAGTACTTC TRBJ2-5 TRBV19 16 . .
CASAETGANVLTF TGCGCCAGCGCAGAGACTGGGGCCAACGTCCTGACTTTC TRBJ2-6 TRBV4-3 13 . .
CASSLRGLAGAYEQYF TGTGCCAGCAGTTTACGGGGACTAGCGGGCGCCTACGAGCAGTACTTC TRBJ2-7 TRBV28 16 TRBD2 .
CATSRDDGLQNNEQFF TGTGCCACCAGCAGAGATGATGGGTTGCAGAACAATGAGCAGTTCTTC TRBJ2-1 TRBV15 16 . few
CASSSATGGTGELFF TGTGCCAGCAGCTCCGCCACGGGAGGGACCGGGGAGCTGTTTTTT TRBJ2-2 TRBV11-2 15 TRBD2 few
CASSLAGGDQPQHF TGCGCCAGCAGCTTGGCAGGGGGCGACCAGCCCCAGCATTTT TRBJ1-5 TRBV5-1 14 TRBD1 .